Following are 6 T cell receptor beta chains from one sample sequenced in a study of tumor-infiltrating lymphocytes in primary liver carcinoma. The study co-extracted DNA and RNA from around 20-30 mg of unsorted bulk tissue. With a constant-region primer, TCR beta cDNA was made from 450 to 650 ng of total RNA. It was through three nested multiplex PCR rounds of slightly modified ARM-PCR that TCR beta libraries arose. It was with TRBV1-TRBV30 forward primers and a C-beta reverse primer that the first two PCR rounds were run, at roughly 10 cycles each. A single record per CDR3 protein comes from TCRdb applying MiXCR to the multiplex PCR reads. The profile shows around 190,000 distinct CDR3 sequences, over 80% of them singletons. Sequenced sample: tumor tissue from primary liver carcinoma. The source is a man aged 35-49 years with primary liver carcinoma and hepatitis B virus infection.

This clonotype turned up a few times. J is TRBJ2-6 and V is TRBV20-1; D gene ambiguous. V dropped 3 bases and J dropped 2 bases, with 5 bases sitting between them. The CDR3 is 13 residues long. CDR1 and CDR2 from the germline V gene are DFQATT and SNEGSKA (reference sequence). This CDR3 reads CSASSPGANVLTF. For the CDR3, the DNA is TGCAGTGCTAGTTCACCTGGGGCCAACGTCCTGACTTTC.

On this clonotype: Mismatch with germline at one junction end may stem from a read error. The chain links TRBV10-3 to TRBJ2-3, with TRBD1 identical over 8 bases. The CDR3 is made up of 15 amino acids. Looked up from germline, CDR1 is ENHRY and CDR2 is SYGVKD. The CDR3 region is CAINAGRGRTDTQYF. As DNA, the CDR3 is TGTGCCATCAATGCTGGCAGGGGGCGCACAGATACACAGTATTTT.

This clonotype was observed once. The junction shows a germline mismatch at one end, possibly a read error. V usage is TRBV7-8 and J usage is TRBJ2-7; possibly TRBD2 for D (5 bases). Per the germline V gene, CDR1 is SGHVS and CDR2 is FQNEAQ. The CDR3 runs 13 residues. The CDR3 loop reads CASSCTSAYERYF. CDR3 coding DNA: TGTGCCAGCAGCTGTACTAGTGCCTACGAGCGGTATTTC.

As concerns this clonotype: This is likely a read error, given that the CDR3 carries no conserved phenylalanine or tryptophan at its end. The rearrangement uses TRBV29-1 and TRBJ2-7; D perhaps matches TRBD2 (6 bases). There are 13 residues in the CDR3. Germline CDR1 reads SQVTM; CDR2 reads ANQGSEA. CDR3 region: CSVRAGTAYEQYL. The CDR3 nucleotides are TGTAGCGTGCGGGCCGGGACTGCTTACGAGCAGTACTTA.

The table lists this clonotype with many counts. V and J are TRBV12-3 or TRBV12-4 and TRBJ2-1; TRBD2 agrees at 12 bases. This CDR3 spans 19 amino acids. The V and J ends lost 1 base and 0 bases, in that order; junction bases with no gene match: 7. CDR3 sequence reads: CASSLELPTSGSSYNEQFF. In DNA form, the CDR3 reads TGTGCCAGCAGTTTAGAACTACCGACTAGCGGGAGCTCCTACAATGAGCAGTTCTTC.

As regards this clonotype: The final CDR3 position lacks the conserved phenylalanine or tryptophan, pointing to a likely read error. The rearrangement uses TRBV7-9 and TRBJ1-1; weak D call: TRBD1 (5 bases). Per the germline V gene, CDR1 is SEHNR and CDR2 is FQNEAQ (reference sequence). This CDR3 has 18 amino acids. V shed 2 bases and J shed 1 base, with 20 bases lying between them. The CDR3 loop reads CASSLSQLRPGPNTEAFS. The CDR3 nucleotides read TGTGCCAGCAGCTTAAGCCAACTCCGTCCGGGACCGAACACTGAAGCTTTCTCT.